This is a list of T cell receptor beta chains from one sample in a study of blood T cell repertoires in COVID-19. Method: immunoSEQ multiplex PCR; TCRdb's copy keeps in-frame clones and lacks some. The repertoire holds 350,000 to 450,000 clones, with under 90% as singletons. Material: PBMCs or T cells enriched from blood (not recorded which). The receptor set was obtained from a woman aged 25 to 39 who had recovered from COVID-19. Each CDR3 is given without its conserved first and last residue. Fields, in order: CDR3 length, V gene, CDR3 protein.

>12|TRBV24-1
ATSDSGLHNEQF
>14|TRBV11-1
ASSLSGTVSGNTIY
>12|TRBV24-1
ATSDYDSYTEAF
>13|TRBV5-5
ASSKQTGVVYGYT
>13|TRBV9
ASSVTSSFPGELF
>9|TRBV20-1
SALGAYEQY
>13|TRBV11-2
ASSQGDRTNTEAF
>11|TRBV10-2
ASRAGSVTPQH
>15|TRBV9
ASSPSRWATQNYGYT
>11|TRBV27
ASSDRGLYEQY
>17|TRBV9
ASSGGLAGGPGSYNEQF
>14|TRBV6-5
ASSSLRGSSYNEQF
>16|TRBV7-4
ASSIKARATDCNQPQH
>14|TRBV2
ASPQPGQGVDRGYT
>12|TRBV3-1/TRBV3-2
ASSLTTGNEKLF
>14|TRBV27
ASSLSETGGFYEQY
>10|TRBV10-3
AISAPNQPQH
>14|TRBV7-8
ASSSRQGRYNTEAF
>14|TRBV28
ASSFQGVIDNQPQH
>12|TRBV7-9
ASSPTGDFRGAF
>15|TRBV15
ATSRGSGPKSGEKLF
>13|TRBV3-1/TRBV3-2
ASSLAGGKYNEQF
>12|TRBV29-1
SVDRVGSNTEAF